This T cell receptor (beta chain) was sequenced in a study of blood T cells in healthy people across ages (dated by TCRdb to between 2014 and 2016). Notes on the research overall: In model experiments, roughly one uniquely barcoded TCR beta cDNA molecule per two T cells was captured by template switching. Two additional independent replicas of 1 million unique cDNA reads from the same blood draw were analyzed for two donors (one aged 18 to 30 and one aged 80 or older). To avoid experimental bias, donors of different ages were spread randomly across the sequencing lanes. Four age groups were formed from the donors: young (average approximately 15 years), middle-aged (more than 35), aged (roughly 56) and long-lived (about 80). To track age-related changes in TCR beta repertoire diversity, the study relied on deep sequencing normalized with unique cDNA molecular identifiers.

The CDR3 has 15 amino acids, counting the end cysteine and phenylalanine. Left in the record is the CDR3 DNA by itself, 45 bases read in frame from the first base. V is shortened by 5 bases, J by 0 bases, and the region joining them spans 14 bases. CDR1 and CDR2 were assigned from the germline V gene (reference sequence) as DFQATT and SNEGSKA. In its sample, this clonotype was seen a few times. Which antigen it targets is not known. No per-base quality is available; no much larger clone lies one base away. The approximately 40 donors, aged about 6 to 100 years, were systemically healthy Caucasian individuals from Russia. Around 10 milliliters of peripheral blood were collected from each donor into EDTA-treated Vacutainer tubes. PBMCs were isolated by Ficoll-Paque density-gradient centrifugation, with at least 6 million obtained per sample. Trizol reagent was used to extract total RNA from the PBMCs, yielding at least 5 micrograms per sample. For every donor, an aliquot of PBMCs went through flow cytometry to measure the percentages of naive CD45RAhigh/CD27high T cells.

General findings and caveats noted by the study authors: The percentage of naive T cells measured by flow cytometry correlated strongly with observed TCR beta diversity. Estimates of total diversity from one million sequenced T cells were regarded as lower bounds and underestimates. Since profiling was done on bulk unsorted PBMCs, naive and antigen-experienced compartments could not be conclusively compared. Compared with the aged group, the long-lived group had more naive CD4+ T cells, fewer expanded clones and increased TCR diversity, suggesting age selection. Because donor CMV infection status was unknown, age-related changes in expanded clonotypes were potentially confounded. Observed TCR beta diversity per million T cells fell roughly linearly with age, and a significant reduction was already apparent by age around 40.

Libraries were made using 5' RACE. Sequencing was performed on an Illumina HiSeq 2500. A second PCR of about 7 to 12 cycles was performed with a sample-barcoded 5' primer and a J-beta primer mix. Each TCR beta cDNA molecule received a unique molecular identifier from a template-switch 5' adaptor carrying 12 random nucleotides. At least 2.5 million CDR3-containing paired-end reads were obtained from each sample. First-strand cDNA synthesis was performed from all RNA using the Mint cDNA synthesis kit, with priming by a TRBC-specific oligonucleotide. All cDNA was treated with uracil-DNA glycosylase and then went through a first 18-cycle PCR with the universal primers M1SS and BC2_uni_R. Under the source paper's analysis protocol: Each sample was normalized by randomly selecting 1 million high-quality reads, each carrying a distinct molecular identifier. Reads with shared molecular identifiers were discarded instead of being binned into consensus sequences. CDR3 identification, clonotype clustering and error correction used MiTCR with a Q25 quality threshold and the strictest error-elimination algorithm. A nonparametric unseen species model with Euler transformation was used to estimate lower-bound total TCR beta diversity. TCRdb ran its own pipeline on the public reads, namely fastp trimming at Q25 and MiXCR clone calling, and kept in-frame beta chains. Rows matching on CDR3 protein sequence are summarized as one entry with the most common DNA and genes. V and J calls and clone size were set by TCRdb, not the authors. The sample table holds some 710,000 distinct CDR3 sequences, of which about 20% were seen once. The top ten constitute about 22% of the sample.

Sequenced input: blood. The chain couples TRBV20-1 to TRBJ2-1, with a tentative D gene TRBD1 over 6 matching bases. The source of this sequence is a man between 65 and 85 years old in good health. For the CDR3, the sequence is CSAPTGGSSYNEQFF. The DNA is TGCAGTGCTCCCACTGGGGGCAGCTCCTACAATGAGCAGTTCTTC.